Listed here are 8 T cell receptor beta chains from one sample, sequenced in a study of cytomegalovirus exposure and HLA in healthy donors (TCRdb year 2017). To prepare the library, the immunoSEQ multiplex PCR assay was applied. A mixture of 60 forward primers for TCR Vbeta segments and 13 reverse primers for TCR Jbeta segments was used in the multiplex PCR. TCRdb's version of the immuneACCESS table is confined to in-frame rearrangements and falls short of the full clone set. An unresolved V gene accounts for under half of the shortfall where checked; the remainder is of unknown origin. In this sample the table shows approximately 100,000 clones, roughly 70% of which occur a single time. 2.5% to 3.5% of the sample lies in the top ten. Sequenced: PBMCs. The receptors originated from a male donor in good health and CMV-seropositive.

The genes are TRBV10-3 and TRBJ1-5; 8 positions agree with TRBD1. V dropped 10 bases and J dropped 4; count of bases not matched to a gene: 9. Germline V CDR1 and CDR2: ENHRY, SYGVKD. CDR3 size: 14 residues. CDR3: CATRGQALNQPQHF. The CDR3 region has the DNA TGTGCCACCAGGGGACAGGCCCTTAATCAGCCCCAGCATTTT.

V is TRBV28 and J is TRBJ2-1; possibly TRBD2 for D (5 bases). Trimming cost V 5 bases and J 0 bases, with 17 bases left between them. Germline V lookup: CDR1 MDHEN, CDR2 SYDVKM. The CDR3 consists of 17 residues. The CDR3 nucleotides are TGTGCCAGCAGTCCACCGGACTTCGTTTACTCCTACAATGAGCAGTTCTTC. Its translation: CASSPPDFVYSYNEQFF. The full variable domain, rest sourced from reference TRBV28 and TRBJ2-1, is DVKVTQSSRYLVKRTGEKVFLECVQDMDHENMFWYRQDPGLGLRLIYFSYDVKMKEKGDIPEGYSVSREKKERFSLILESASTNQTSMYLCASSPPDFVYSYNEQFFGPGTRLTVL.

As regards this clone: Different DNA sequences within this sample yield the same CDR3. This chain joins TRBV5-4 and TRBJ2-3; TRBD2 is a possible D gene (7 bases). Per germline, CDR1 SGHNT and CDR2 YYREEE (reference sequence). The CDR3 spans 16 residues. V dropped 1 base and J dropped 3 bases, with 15 bases sitting between them. The CDR3 protein is CASSLRVGGRTDTQYF. CDR3 nucleotides: TGTGCCAGCAGCTTGCGTGTCGGGGGGCGAACAGATACGCAGTATTTT.

The chain uses TRBV10-3 and TRBJ2-5, with 9 bases aligning to TRBD1. The CDR3 is 15 residues long. In germline, CDR1 is ENHRY, CDR2 SYGVKD. V shed 11 bases and J 2 bases; nucleotides not matched to a gene: 12. CDR3 in amino acids: CASGKGGQGQETQYF. The CDR3 bases are TGTGCCTCCGGAAAAGGGGGACAGGGACAAGAGACCCAGTACTTC.

V gene TRBV5-6 combines with J gene TRBJ2-2; perhaps TRBD2 as D (6 bases). Trimming shortened V by 4 bases and J by 5 bases, and 12 bases separated the two germline ends. The germline V gene has CDR1 SGHDT and CDR2 YYEEEE. CDR3 size: 14 residues. Written as DNA, the CDR3 is TGTGCCAGCAGCGGGGACTTAAATACCGGGGAGCTGTTTTTT. Translated, it gives CASSGDLNTGELFF.

This clone was observed once. The chain has TRBV6-5 and TRBJ1-5, with 8 bases that match TRBD1. This CDR3 contains 14 residues. The junction had 6 bases not matched to a gene; V was cut back by 7 bases and J by 4 bases. Germline V gene sequence: CDR1 MNHEY, CDR2 SVGAGI. The CDR3 protein is CASKDRATNQPQHF. The CDR3 DNA follows: TGTGCCAGCAAGGACAGGGCCACAAATCAGCCCCAGCATTTT.

The rearrangement joins TRBV7-8 to TRBJ2-3; a weak D match, TRBD2 (6 bases). CDR3 size: 15 residues. V lost 6 bases and J 1 base, leaving 14 bases between the germline ends. Looked up from germline, CDR1 is SGHVS and CDR2 is FQNEAQ. The CDR3 sequence is CASRPRDLRTDTQYF. The CDR3 region has the DNA TGTGCCAGCAGGCCCCGGGACTTACGCACAGATACGCAGTATTTT.

This clone came up a few times. The chain carries TRBV9 and TRBJ2-5; 8 nucleotides agree with TRBD1. Germline V gives CDR1 SGDLS, CDR2 YYNGEE. With V trimmed by 3 bases and J by 5 bases, 9 bases remained unmatched. The CDR3 consists of 15 residues. CDR3 coding DNA: TGTGCCAGCAGCGGGTCGGCATGGACAGGGGAGACCCAGTACTTC. Amino acid sequence: CASSGSAWTGETQYF.